This record concerns one TCR beta chain sequence. What this receptor recognizes is not known. There are no base qualities to consult, and no much larger clone falls within one base. This sample is drawn from a study of OX40 agonist ivuxolimab in advanced cancers. At the level of the whole study: The costimulatory receptor OX40 (CD134) was targeted by ivuxolimab, a fully human IgG2 agonistic monoclonal antibody. The paper reports the monotherapy dose-escalation portion (N of about 50 patients) of the phase I ivuxolimab trial. The dose-escalation cohort was almost 85% male with a mean age of about 58 years, ranging from roughly 20 to 85. Intravenous ivuxolimab was administered to patients every 2 weeks at six dose levels: 0.01, 0.1, 0.3, 1.5, 3 and 10 mg/kg. Partial responses occurred in three dose-escalation patients: two with cutaneous melanoma and one with hepatocellular carcinoma. Prior anti-PD-1, anti-PD-L1 or anti-CTLA-4 therapy was permitted, and about two fifths of dose-escalation patients had received checkpoint inhibitors. Among the roughly 50 dose-escalation patients, approximately 20 had hepatocellular carcinoma, 15 or so melanoma, 9 renal cell carcinoma and 9 head and neck cancer. Peripheral TCRbeta sequencing aimed to test whether ivuxolimab altered TCR sequence diversity and caused clonal T-cell expansion.

The cysteine opens and the phenylalanine closes a CDR3 of 14 amino acids. The kept DNA is CDR3 alone, 42 bases in frame from the first base. CDR1 and CDR2 (KGHSH, LQKENI) derive from the germline V gene. V is pared back by 4 bases and J by 0 bases, with 9 bases lying between the germline termini. Overall study outcomes, separate from this receptor: Which antigens the clonally expanded peripheral T cells were specific for was not determined. Low levels of normalized T-cell clonal expansion were also seen in some patients who did not respond. Clonal expansion of both CD4+ and CD8+ blood T cells was observed from baseline to week 6 at doses 0.1 to 3.0 mg/kg. On average, CD8+ T cells showed more expanded clones than CD4+ T cells after ivuxolimab. In the 0.1-3.0 mg/kg groups, partial responders were among the patients with the lowest normalized peripheral clonal expansion, particularly in CD8+ T cells.

The trial excluded patients who had a history of autoimmune disease or were on systemic immunosuppression. Peripheral blood for TCR sequencing was collected from all dose cohorts at baseline, on cycle 4 day 1, and on cycle 7 day 1. Samples came from an open-label, multicenter, first-in-human phase I dose-escalation trial of ivuxolimab. Adults with locally advanced or metastatic melanoma, renal cell, hepatocellular, or head and neck squamous cell carcinoma were enrolled in the trial. Before TCR sequencing, CD4+ and CD8+ T cells were separately sorted from peripheral blood. To sequence the TCRbeta CDR3 region, genomic DNA was isolated from the sorted cells. The immunoSEQ Assay was used for sequencing of TCRbeta CDR3 regions. In TCRdb, the immuneACCESS table is reduced to in-frame sequences with V and J assigned. These tables do not hold every clone; where another copy was compared, an unresolved V gene accounts for under half, and the others remain unexplained. The sample table records tens of thousands of clones; 88% of these occur just once. The leading ten clones occupy 0.65% to 0.7% of the sample.

This chain is built from TRBV18 and TRBJ1-1; the D gene is unclear. This clonotype was obtained from an adult with an advanced solid tumor such as melanoma, head and neck, liver or kidney cancer. The source was CD4+ or CD8+ T cells sorted from blood, collected in a trial of the OX40 agonist ivuxolimab. The DNA is as follows: TGTGCCAGCTCACAAGTTACCTTGAACACTGAAGCTTTCTTT. It encodes CASSQVTLNTEAFF.